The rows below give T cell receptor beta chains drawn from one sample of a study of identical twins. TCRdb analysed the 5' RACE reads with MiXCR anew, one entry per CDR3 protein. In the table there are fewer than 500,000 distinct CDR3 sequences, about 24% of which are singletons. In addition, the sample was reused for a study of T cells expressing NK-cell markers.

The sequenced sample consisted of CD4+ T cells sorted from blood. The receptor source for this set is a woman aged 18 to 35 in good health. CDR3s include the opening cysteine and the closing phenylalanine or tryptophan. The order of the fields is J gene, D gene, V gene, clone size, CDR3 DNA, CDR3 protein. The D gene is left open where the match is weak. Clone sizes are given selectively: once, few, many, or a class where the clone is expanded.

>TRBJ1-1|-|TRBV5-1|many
TGCGCCAGCAGCTACGGAGGAGGTATTTTGAACACTGAAGCTTTCTTT
CASSYGGGILNTEAFF
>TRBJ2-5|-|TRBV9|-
TGTGCCAGCAGCGTAGGGGGGACAAAGCGAACCCAGTACTTC
CASSVGGTKRTQYF
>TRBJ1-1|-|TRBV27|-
TGTGCCAGCAGTCTTAGGGGGGGGTACACTGAAGCTTTCTTT
CASSLRGGYTEAFF
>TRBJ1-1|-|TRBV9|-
TGTGCCAGCAGCGTAGCAGTCCGAAACACTGAAGCTTTCTTT
CASSVAVRNTEAFF
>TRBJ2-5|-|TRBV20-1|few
TGCAGCGTTTGGAACCAAGAGACCCAGTACTTC
CSVWNQETQYF
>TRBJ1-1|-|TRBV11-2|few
TGTGCCAGCAGCTTAGTTGCCCGGGAGAACACTGAAGCTTTCTTT
CASSLVARENTEAFF
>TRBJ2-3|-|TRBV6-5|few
TGTGCCAGCGTTAAATCTAGCACAGATACGCAGTATTTT
CASVKSSTDTQYF
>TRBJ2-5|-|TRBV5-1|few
TGCGCCAGCAGCTTGGGCCGGACACCCCAAGAGACCCAGTACTTC
CASSLGRTPQETQYF
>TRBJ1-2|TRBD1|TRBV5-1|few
TGCGCCAGCAGCTCCCGGGACAGCCTTACCTATGGCTACACCTTC
CASSSRDSLTYGYTF
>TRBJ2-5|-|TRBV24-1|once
TGTGCCACCAGTGACCCCCCCGGAGAGACCCAGTACTTC
CATSDPPGETQYF
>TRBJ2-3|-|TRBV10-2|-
TGCGCCAGCAGCGACAGCGGGTTCGGCGCAGATACGCAGTATTTT
CASSDSGFGADTQYF
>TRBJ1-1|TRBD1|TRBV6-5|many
TGTGCCAGCAGTTACTCAGAGGGGGCCGGCACTGAAGCTTTCTTT
CASSYSEGAGTEAFF
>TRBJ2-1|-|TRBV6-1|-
TGTGCCAGCAGTCCGGACCGTTATTCCAATGAGCAGTTCTTC
CASSPDRYSNEQFF
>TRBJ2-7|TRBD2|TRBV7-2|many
TGTGCCAGCAGCTCCTCCGGGACTAACAGTTACGAGCAGTACTTC
CASSSSGTNSYEQYF
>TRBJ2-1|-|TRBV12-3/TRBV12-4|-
TGTGCCAGCAGTTTTCGGGACGGACCAACCAATGAGCAGTTCTTC
CASSFRDGPTNEQFF
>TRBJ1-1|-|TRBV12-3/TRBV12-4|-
TGTGCCAGCAGTCGCTCACAGGGCACTGAAGCTTTCTTT
CASSRSQGTEAFF
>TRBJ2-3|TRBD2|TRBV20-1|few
TGCAGTGCCCGGAAGACTAGCGGGAGCACAGATACGCAGTATTTT
CSARKTSGSTDTQYF
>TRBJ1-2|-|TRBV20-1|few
TGCAGTGCTAGAGCGGCCTCCGCGGGCCGATCTGGCTACACCTTC
CSARAASAGRSGYTF
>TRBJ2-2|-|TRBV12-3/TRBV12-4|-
TGTGCCAGCAGTCACCTAGCCGGGGAGCTGTTTTTT
CASSHLAGELFF
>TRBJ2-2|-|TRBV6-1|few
TGTGCCAGCAGTCAGCATAACGCGAACACCGGGGAGCTGTTTTTT
CASSQHNANTGELFF
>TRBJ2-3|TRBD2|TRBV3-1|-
TGTGCCAGCAGCTGGGGACTAGCGGGCACAGATACGCAGTATTTT
CASSWGLAGTDTQYF
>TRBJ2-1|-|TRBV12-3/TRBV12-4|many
TGTGCCAGCAGACTCCGGGACAGCGGGTCTTCTCGCTCCTACAATGAGCAGTTCTTC
CASRLRDSGSSRSYNEQFF
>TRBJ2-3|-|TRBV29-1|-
TGCAGCGTTGACTTCCGAGCGTCAGCAGATACGCAGTATTTT
CSVDFRASADTQYF
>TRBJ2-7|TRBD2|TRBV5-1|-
TGCGCCAGCAGCATCACCGGGACTAGCGGGATAGTAAGGTACGAGCAGTACTTC
CASSITGTSGIVRYEQYF
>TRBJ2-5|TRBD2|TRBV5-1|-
TGCGCCAGCAGCTTGGCCCGGGGGGGCGCAGAGACCCAGTACTTC
CASSLARGGAETQYF
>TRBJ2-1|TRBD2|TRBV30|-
TGTGCCTGGTCCGGGACTAGTGATCATGAGCAGTTCTTC
CAWSGTSDHEQFF
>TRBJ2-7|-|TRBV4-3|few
TGCGCCAGCAGCCGGGGGGGGGAGGGGGCGTTGTACGAGCAGTACTTC
CASSRGGEGALYEQYF
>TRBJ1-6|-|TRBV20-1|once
TGCAGTGCTAGAGATCTCTATAATTCACCCCTCCACTTT
CSARDLYNSPLHF
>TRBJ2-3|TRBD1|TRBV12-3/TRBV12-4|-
TGTGCCAGCAGCGCCTCAGGGGGCCCGGTGAAAGATACGCAGTATTTT
CASSASGGPVKDTQYF
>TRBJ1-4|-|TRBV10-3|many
TGTGCCACCGGGTCTTCACCCTATGAAAAACTGTTTTTT
CATGSSPYEKLFF
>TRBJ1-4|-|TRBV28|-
TGTGCCAGCAAGGCGAATTGGGCAACGGCAACTAATGAAAAACTGTTTTTT
CASKANWATATNEKLFF
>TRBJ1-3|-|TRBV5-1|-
TGCGCCAGCAGCTTGTTCTCCCCTCGGACGGAGGGAAGAAACACCATATATTTT
CASSLFSPRTEGRNTIYF
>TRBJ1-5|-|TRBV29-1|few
TGCAGCGTTGAAGGGGGGGAGTATGCCAATCAGCCCCAGCATTTT
CSVEGGEYANQPQHF
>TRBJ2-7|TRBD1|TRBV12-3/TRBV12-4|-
TGTGCCAGCAGCGCCGGGACAGGGCCAAGTCTCCCCTACGAGCAGTACTTC
CASSAGTGPSLPYEQYF
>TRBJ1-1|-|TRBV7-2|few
TGTGCCAGCAGCTTAGAGATGTATGGGACCAGAGCTTTCTTT
CASSLEMYGTRAFF
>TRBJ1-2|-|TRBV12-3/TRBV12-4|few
TGTGCCAGCAGTTTCCGCGCGGGGGATGGCTACACCTTC
CASSFRAGDGYTF
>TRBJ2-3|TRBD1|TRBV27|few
TGTGCCAGCAGCTGGACAGGGACCAGGGCAGATACGCAGTATTTT
CASSWTGTRADTQYF
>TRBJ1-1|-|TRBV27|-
TGTGCCAGCGGTCAGTACTGGGAGGGGGTCAACACTGAAGCTTTCTTT
CASGQYWEGVNTEAFF
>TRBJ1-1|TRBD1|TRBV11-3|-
TGTGCCAGCAGCTCCGGGACAGGCGGGGCGAACACTGAAGCTTTCTTT
CASSSGTGGANTEAFF
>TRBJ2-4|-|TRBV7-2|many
TGTGCCAGCAGCCCCCAGGGGATTAAAAACATTCAGTACTTC
CASSPQGIKNIQYF
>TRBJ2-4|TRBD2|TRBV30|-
TGTGCCTGGAGCCAGGGGTGGGGGACTAGACTACTAGCCAAAAACATTCAGTACTTC
CAWSQGWGTRLLAKNIQYF
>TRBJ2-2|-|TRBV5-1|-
TGCGCCAGCAGCGCGGGACAGCGCACCGGGGAGCTGTTTTTT
CASSAGQRTGELFF
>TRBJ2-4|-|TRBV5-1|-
TGCGCCAGCAGCTTGGGAGGACAGCCAAAAAACATTCAGTACTTC
CASSLGGQPKNIQYF
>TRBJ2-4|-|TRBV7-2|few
TGTGCCAGCAGCTTTCAAAGCGGTCTAGCCAAAAACATTCAGTACTTC
CASSFQSGLAKNIQYF
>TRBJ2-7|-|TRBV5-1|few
TGCGCCAGCAGCTTTCGGGGAATACATGACGAGCAGTACTTC
CASSFRGIHDEQYF
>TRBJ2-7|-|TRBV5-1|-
TGCGCCAGCAGCTTGGGACTAAACCAAAAGAGCTCCTACGAGCAGTACTTC
CASSLGLNQKSSYEQYF
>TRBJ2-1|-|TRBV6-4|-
TGTGCCAGCAGTGACTCGAGTGTCAAGTTCTTC
CASSDSSVKFF
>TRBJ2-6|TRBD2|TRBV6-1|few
TGTGCCAGCAGGCTAGCGGGAGTCAGCTCTGGGGCCAACGTCCTGACTTTC
CASRLAGVSSGANVLTF
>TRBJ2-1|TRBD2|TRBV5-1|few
TGCGCCAGCAGCTTGCGGAGCGGGGCTACCTACAATGAGCAGTTCTTC
CASSLRSGATYNEQFF
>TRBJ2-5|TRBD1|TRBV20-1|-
TGCAGTGCTATTACCCAGGGGGAAGAGACCCAGTACTTC
CSAITQGEETQYF
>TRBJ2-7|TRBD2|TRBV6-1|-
TGTGCCAGCACCCATAGCGGGAGAGGCGACGAGCAGTACTTC
CASTHSGRGDEQYF
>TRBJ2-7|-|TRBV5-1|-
TGCGCCAGCAGCTTTATAGGCCGATCTACCTACGAGCAGTACTTC
CASSFIGRSTYEQYF
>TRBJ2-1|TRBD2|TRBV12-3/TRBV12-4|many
TGTGCCAGCAGTCCCGCGACTAGCGGGTCGGAGCAGTTCTTC
CASSPATSGSEQFF
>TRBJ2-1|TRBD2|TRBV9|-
TGTGCCAGCGGCTGGACTAGCGGGAGGTCCTACAATGAGCAGTTCTTC
CASGWTSGRSYNEQFF
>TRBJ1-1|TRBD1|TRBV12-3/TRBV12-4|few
TGTGCCAGCAGTCGTCCGGGACAGTGGAACACTGAAGCTTTCTTT
CASSRPGQWNTEAFF
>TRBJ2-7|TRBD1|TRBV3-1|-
TGTGCCAGCAGCAACAGGGGGAACGAGCAGTACTTC
CASSNRGNEQYF
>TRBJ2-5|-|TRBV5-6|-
TGTGCCAGCAGCTTGGACTATCCGAAAGAGACCCAGTACTTC
CASSLDYPKETQYF
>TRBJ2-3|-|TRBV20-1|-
TGCAGTGCTAGAGCTGACGGCACAGATACGCAGTATTTT
CSARADGTDTQYF
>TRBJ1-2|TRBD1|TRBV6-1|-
TGTGCCAGCAGCCTACGACAGGGAGGCCTAGCTAACTATGGCTACACCTTC
CASSLRQGGLANYGYTF
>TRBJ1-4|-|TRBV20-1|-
TGCAGTGCTAGAGCCCAGGCCCTGGGGGGGAATGAAAAACTGTTTTTT
CSARAQALGGNEKLFF